The clone carrying this TCR beta chain was counted ten times or more. The data stem from a study of CD8+CD57+ T cells in acquired aplastic anemia. TCR beta VDJ and CDR3 profiling used genomic DNA as template. TCRdb ran MiXCR on the reads and lists one entry per CDR3 protein. The data hold around 190,000 distinct CDR3 sequences, with roughly 50% observed a single time. The CDR3 is made up of 14 amino acids. J was trimmed by 4 bases and V by 6 bases; bases with no gene match: 6. Patients picked for sequencing had shown CD8+CD57+ cell expansion detected by flow cytometry. The TCR was taken from a human donor with aplastic anemia. The sample consisted of sorted CD4+, CD8+, or CD8+CD57+ T cells (not recorded which) from PBMCs. The rearrangement uses TRBV12-3 or TRBV12-4 and TRBJ2-5; 9 nucleotides line up with TRBD1. The CDR3: CASRETGGAETQYF. In DNA form, the CDR3 reads TGTGCCAGCAGGGAAACAGGGGGCGCAGAGACCCAGTACTTC.